This TCR beta chain appears in the sequencing data of a study of blood T cell repertoires in COVID-19. Study context: PBMCs, B-cell-depleted T cells, or T cells were the source of the cDNA or gDNA that made up the material.

V was trimmed by 2 bases and J by 8 bases, leaving 12 bases between them. This CDR3 comprises 13 residues. CDR1 MGHRA and CDR2 YSYEKL come from the germline V gene. Per the original data handling: Counts of nucleated cells, estimated from reference gene primer amplification, were obtained. Repertoires were generated with immunoSEQ multiplex PCR, while TCRdb's copy carries only in-frame clones and drops some. The V and J calls and clone size come from that table; D and trimming were worked out from the DNA. The top ten hold under 1.5% of the sample, which has hundreds of thousands of clones, 86% seen once.

This clonotype was sampled from a woman under 40 with active or convalescent COVID-19. The material sequenced was peripheral blood. The V call is TRBV4-1, the J call TRBJ1-2, with D unclear. DNA for the CDR3: TGCGCCAGCAGCCAATACCGGACTGTCGGCTACACCTTC. Protein sequence: CASSQYRTVGYTF.